The 14 T cell receptor beta chains reported below all come from one sample, sequenced in a study of control samples from healthy donors and cancer patients. The table came from immunoSEQ multiplex PCR; TCRdb's copy has only in-frame clones and leaves some out. The repertoire holds some 220,000 clones, with about 93% as singletons. Material for sequencing was blood. These receptors all come from a man aged 50-59 years in good health.

The chain joins TRBV19 to TRBJ1-6; D unresolved. The V gene's germline CDR1 is LNHDA and CDR2 SQIVND (reference sequence). This CDR3 has 16 amino acids. V was pared by 1 base and J by 5 bases, with 12 bases between. The CDR3 reads CASSIAKKGNNSPLHF. The CDR3 DNA is TGTGCCAGTAGTATAGCGAAAAAAGGGAATAATTCACCCCTCCACTTT.

With regard to this clone: At one end the junction does not follow the germline gene, possibly because of a read error. This sequence joins TRBV9 and TRBJ2-6; D is ambiguous. The CDR3 extends over 14 amino acids. The germline V gene has CDR1 SGDLS and CDR2 YYNGEE. DNA of the CDR3: TGTGCCAGCGGCGTCCGCTCTGGGGCCAACGTCCTGACTTTC. Translating gives CASGVRSGANVLTF.

The chain recombines TRBV5-1 with TRBJ2-1; 9 bases align to TRBD1. Germline V gives CDR1 SGHRS, CDR2 YFSETQ. This CDR3 has 14 residues. V lost 6 bases to trimming and J lost 9 bases; unmatched junction nucleotides: 10. CDR3 region: CASTTDRGKGEQFF. For the CDR3, the DNA is TGCGCCAGCACTACGGACAGGGGAAAAGGTGAGCAGTTCTTC. Filled out from reference TRBV5-1 and TRBJ2-1, the complete variable domain reads KAGVTQTPRYLIKTRGQQVTLSCSPISGHRSVSWYQQTPGQGLQFLFEYFSETQRNKGNFPGRFSGRQFSNSRSEMNVSTLELGDSALYLCASTTDRGKGEQFFGPGTRLTVL.

The chain combines TRBV27 with TRBJ1-1; no firm D call. Trimming stripped 3 bases from V and 0 bases from J, with 5 bases between. Germline V CDR1 and CDR2: MNHEY, SMNVEV (reference sequence). CDR3 length equals 13 residues. The CDR3 here is CASSFFMNTEAFF. CDR3 DNA: TGTGCCAGCAGTTTCTTTATGAACACTGAAGCTTTCTTT.

The chain employs TRBV19 and TRBJ1-6; D remains ambiguous. Germline V gene data show CDR1 as LNHDA and CDR2 as SQIVND (reference sequence). This CDR3 is built from 13 residues. The V gene lost 5 bases and the J gene lost 12 bases, with 14 bases spanning the gap. DNA of the CDR3: TGTGCCAGTAGTTTCTACCCCGTTGGACCCCTCCACTTT. It specifies CASSFYPVGPLHF.

The gene calls are TRBV4-2 and TRBJ2-7; TRBD2 might be the D (7 bases). The V gene lost 3 bases and the J gene lost 6 bases, with 21 bases spanning the gap. In germline, CDR1 is LGHNA, CDR2 YNFKEQ. There are 16 residues in the CDR3. Here the CDR3 reads CASSQSGGGGSPEQYF. The CDR3 coding sequence is TGTGCCAGCAGCCAGAGTGGGGGCGGGGGCTCTCCCGAGCAGTACTTC.

V usage is TRBV28 and J usage is TRBJ1-3, with D possibly TRBD1 on 6 matching bases. The V end lost 3 bases, the J end lost 2 bases, and 14 bases lay between the germline ends. The CDR3 spans 16 residues. Germline CDR1 is MDHEN and CDR2 is SYDVKM. The CDR3 bases are TGTGCCAGCAGTTTTCAGGGGAGCATTCCTGGAAACACCATATATTTT. Translated: CASSFQGSIPGNTIYF.

The V gene is TRBV11-2, the J gene TRBJ2-7; 8 nucleotides agree with TRBD2. J gave up 0 bases and V 0 bases, and 13 bases lay outside the gene matches. Germline lookup yields CDR1 SGHAT and CDR2 FQNNGV. The CDR3 length is 19 residues. The CDR3 DNA reads as TGTGCCAGCAGCTTAGAAGGGATGGCTAGCGGGCTGAGCTCCTACGAGCAGTACTTC. It is translated as CASSLEGMASGLSSYEQYF.

The V call is TRBV20-1, the J call TRBJ1-1; a weak D match, TRBD1 (6 bases). This CDR3 has 14 residues. The V and J ends lost 3 bases and 1 base respectively, with 12 bases between them. Germline CDR1 is DFQATT and CDR2 is SNEGSKA (reference sequence). The CDR3 loop is CSASRGRSNTEAFF. Written as DNA, the CDR3 is TGCAGTGCTAGTAGGGGGAGGTCGAACACTGAAGCTTTCTTT.

V gene TRBV28 combines with J gene TRBJ2-1, with D possibly called TRBD1 or TRBD2 (8 bases each). CDR1 is MDHEN and CDR2 is SYDVKM in the germline V gene. The CDR3 length is 17 residues. Trimming took off 8 bases at V and 6 bases at J, with 26 bases between the two ends. CDR3 bases: TGTGCCAGCGTTGGGGTCCAGGGGGCTAGCGGGCTCAATGAGCAGTTCTTC. It translates to CASVGVQGASGLNEQFF.

V gene TRBV19 combines with J gene TRBJ2-1; perhaps TRBD2 as D (6 bases). The CDR3 runs 15 residues. V lost 3 bases and J lost 0, with 9 bases in between. Germline V gene sequence: CDR1 LNHDA, CDR2 SQIVND (reference sequence). Here the CDR3 DNA reads TGTGCCAGTAGTATCCTAGCGCCCTCCTACAATGAGCAGTTCTTC. Its translation is CASSILAPSYNEQFF.

This sequence joins TRBV10-3 and TRBJ2-3, with a possible D match to TRBD2 (6 bases). Germline loops: CDR1 ENHRY, CDR2 SYGVKD. This CDR3 is built from 13 residues. V was pared by 6 bases and J by 1 base, with 8 bases between. The CDR3 protein is CAIRRGGTDTQYF. The CDR3 DNA sequence: TGTGCCATCAGGCGCGGGGGCACAGATACGCAGTATTTT.

The chain recombines TRBV5-1 with TRBJ1-5, with TRBD1 matching 7 bases. The CDR3 length is 14 residues. CDR1 SGHRS and CDR2 YFSETQ come from the germline V gene. After removal of 7 bases from V and 5 bases from J, the junction contained 9 bases not matched to a gene. DNA of the CDR3: TGCGCCAGCTCTACTGCAGGGGGTGATCAGCCCCAGCATTTT. Protein sequence: CASSTAGGDQPQHF.

The chain combines TRBV21-1 with TRBJ1-1. TRBV21-1 is designated a pseudogene. The CDR3 extends over 10 amino acids. CDR3 bases: TGTGCCAGCAGCAATCCCGTAGCTTTCTTT. Its translation is CASSNPVAFF.